Below, 22 T cell receptor beta chains from the same sample are listed, as sequenced in a study of blood T cell repertoires in COVID-19. The assay was immunoSEQ multiplex PCR, and TCRdb's table has in-frame clones only and misses some. The sample records some 30,000 clones, roughly 90% being singletons. Sample: peripheral blood. The receptor set was obtained from an older man with active or convalescent COVID-19.

CDR3 coding DNA: TGTGCCAGCAGCTTAGGAAATAGCGGGAGCACAGATACGCAGTATTTT. Protein product: CASSLGNSGSTDTQYF. The gene calls are TRBV11-2 and TRBJ2-3; 7 bases agree with TRBD2. In germline, CDR1 is SGHAT, CDR2 FQNNGV. The CDR3 loop spans 16 amino acids. V gave up 1 base and J gave up 0 bases; unmatched junction bases: 4.

The chain joins TRBV19 to TRBJ1-2; tentative D call: TRBD1 (6 bases). The germline CDR1 and CDR2 sequences are LNHDA and SQIVND (reference sequence). V was shortened by 6 bases and J by 7 bases, with 15 bases between the two germline ends. This CDR3 is built from 13 residues. The DNA of the CDR3 is TGTGCCAGTAGCTTCACAGGGATGGGTGGCTACACCTTC. Protein: CASSFTGMGGYTF.

The chain carries TRBV5-5 and TRBJ2-1, with 10 bases fitting TRBD2. V gave up 0 bases and J gave up 2 bases; unmatched junction bases: 8. The CDR3 extends over 18 amino acids. Germline assignment: CDR1 SGHKS and CDR2 YYEKEE (reference sequence). CDR3 sequence (DNA): TGTGCCAGCAGCTTGGATGGAGCGGGGGGGCAAACCTACAATGAGCAGTTCTTC. Translated: CASSLDGAGGQTYNEQFF.

This clone came up once. This chain connects TRBV19 to TRBJ2-2; TRBD1 agrees at 12 bases. The CDR3 sequence is 17 residues long. V gave up 6 bases and J gave up 9 bases; unmatched junction bases: 14. CDR1 is LNHDA and CDR2 is SQIVND in the germline V gene (reference sequence). This CDR3 is CASRPPGDRGRYRELFF. The CDR3 DNA reads as TGTGCCAGTAGACCCCCCGGGGACAGGGGGCGTTACCGGGAGCTGTTTTTT.

The J gene is TRBJ2-7, the V gene TRBV2; maybe TRBD1 (5 bases). With 2 bases removed from V and 4 bases from J, the gap between germline ends came to 12 bases. The length of the CDR3 is 14 residues. CDR1 is SNHLY and CDR2 is FYNNEI in the germline V gene. The CDR3 DNA follows: TGTGCCAGCAGTGAACCTCGGACACCTTACGAGCAGTACTTC. Translation gives CASSEPRTPYEQYF.

The chain joins TRBV11-2 to TRBJ1-2; unclear D gene. V lost 5 bases and J lost 6, with 22 bases in between. Germline lookup yields CDR1 SGHAT and CDR2 FQNNGV. This CDR3 spans 16 amino acids. CDR3 sequence: CASSPAVPAGVNGYTF. CDR3 DNA: TGTGCCAGCAGCCCCGCCGTACCGGCGGGTGTCAATGGCTACACCTTC.

The rearrangement links TRBV6-1 to TRBJ1-6, with D possibly TRBD1 on 5 matching bases. Trimming removed 2 bases at V and 11 bases at J, with 13 bases between. The CDR3 is 14 residues long. CDR1 and CDR2 (germline): MNHNS, SASEGT. This chain's CDR3 is CASSEQQVGAPLHF. As DNA, the CDR3 is TGTGCCAGCAGTGAACAACAGGTTGGAGCACCCCTCCACTTT.

V and J are TRBV3-1 (or the pseudogene TRBV3-2) and TRBJ2-5; no clear D gene. V was shortened by 0 bases and J by 7 bases, with 15 bases between the two germline ends. The CDR3 runs 15 residues. CDR1 is LGHDT and CDR2 is YNNKEL in the germline V gene (reference sequence). CDR3 amino acids: CASSQDLVESGTQYF. Written as DNA, the CDR3 is TGTGCCAGCAGCCAAGATTTAGTTGAAAGTGGGACCCAGTACTTC.

Only one count was recorded for this clone. The chain employs TRBV7-2 and TRBJ2-2, with a weak D call TRBD1 (7 bases). The V end was cut by 5 bases, the J end by 8 bases, with 15 bases between. CDR1 SGHTA and CDR2 FQGNSA come from the germline V gene. CDR3 length: 14 residues. The CDR3 is CASSATGAGGELFF. The CDR3 nucleotides read TGTGCCAGCAGCGCCACAGGGGCGGGGGGGGAGCTGTTTTTT.

V is TRBV7-3 and J is TRBJ1-1; D is uncertain. The germline V and J ends were trimmed by 9 bases and 2 bases, with 16 bases remaining between them. The CDR3 is made up of 14 amino acids. The germline CDR1 and CDR2 sequences are SGHTA and FQGTGA. DNA of the CDR3: TGTGCCAGGGAGGTCCGGACTATTAACACTGAAGCTTTCTTT. Its protein product is CAREVRTINTEAFF.

The sample holds one count of this clone. The chain uses TRBV2 and TRBJ2-3; D is perhaps TRBD1 (6 bases). Germline-derived CDR1 and CDR2 are SNHLY and FYNNEI. V lost 4 bases, J lost 8 bases, and 13 bases lay in between. The CDR3 has 13 residues. CDR3 residues: CASSGEGQGTQYF. DNA of the CDR3: TGTGCCAGCAGTGGTGAGGGACAAGGTACGCAGTATTTT.

This clone was seen just once. The chain recombines TRBV5-6 with TRBJ1-1; 8 nucleotides match TRBD1. Germline-derived CDR1 and CDR2 are SGHDT and YYEEEE. The J segment lost 4 bases and the V segment lost 4 bases, leaving 12 bases of the junction unmatched. This CDR3 has 16 residues. CDR3 in amino acids: CASSTPGGGDGTEAFF. In DNA form, the CDR3 reads TGTGCCAGCAGCACACCAGGGGGCGGGGATGGCACTGAAGCTTTCTTT.

CDR3 loop: CASSEGQGIVQYF. Here the CDR3 DNA reads TGTGCCAGTAGCGAGGGACAGGGGATCGTTCAGTACTTC. The genes are TRBV19 and TRBJ2-4; TRBD1 aligns across 10 bases. Germline values: CDR1 LNHDA, CDR2 SQIVND (reference sequence). V shed 6 bases, J shed 11 bases, and the junction held 7 bases outside the gene matches. There are 13 residues in the CDR3.

Only one count was recorded for this clone. The genes are TRBV10-3 and TRBJ2-3, with TRBD1 matching over 9 bases. Germline CDR1 reads ENHRY; CDR2 reads SYGVKD. V was pared by 10 bases and J by 7 bases, with 9 bases of the junction left unmatched. The CDR3 length is 13 residues. This chain's CDR3 is CATLTDRGNTQYF. The DNA of the CDR3 is TGTGCCACCCTTACCGACAGGGGGAATACGCAGTATTTT.

The CDR3 DNA follows: TGTGCCAGCAGCCAAGACCAGCGGGAGGGCCTGGGGAACATTCAGTACTTC. This sequence encodes CASSQDQREGLGNIQYF. The chain recombines TRBV3-1 (or the pseudogene TRBV3-2) with TRBJ2-4; TRBD2 matches 10 bases. J gave up 7 bases and V 0 bases, and 9 bases lay outside the gene matches. CDR1 is LGHDT, CDR2 YNNKEL, per germline (reference sequence). The CDR3 spans 17 residues.

For the CDR3, the DNA is TGTGCCAGCTCACCACCGGGGGCCCGGAAAGTCGGGGAGCTGTTTTTT. Translation gives CASSPPGARKVGELFF. The rearrangement joins TRBV18 to TRBJ2-2; possibly TRBD1 for D (6 bases). In germline, CDR1 is KGHSH, CDR2 LQKENI. V was cut by 0 bases and J by 7 bases, with 15 bases left in between. The CDR3 covers 16 residues. The entire variable domain, with the rest obtained from reference TRBV18 and TRBJ2-2, is as follows: NAGVMQNPRHLVRRRGQEARLRCSPMKGHSHVYWYRQLPEEGLKFMVYLQKENIIDESGMPKERFSAEFPKEGPSILRIQQVVRGDSAAYFCASSPPGARKVGELFFGEGSRLTVL.

The genes are TRBV5-1 and TRBJ2-3, with D perhaps matching TRBD1 (7 bases). V shed 4 bases and J shed 4 bases, with 13 bases lying between them. CDR1 is SGHRS and CDR2 is YFSETQ in the germline V gene. The CDR3 sequence is 14 residues long. As DNA, the CDR3 is TGCGCCAGCAGCACCGGAGGGGGCGCAGATACGCAGTATTTT. Translating it yields CASSTGGGADTQYF.

This clone was seen a handful of times. The chain is built from TRBV2 and TRBJ1-1; D remains unclear. CDR3 length: 12 amino acids. Germline loops: CDR1 SNHLY, CDR2 FYNNEI. The V gene lost 3 bases and the J gene lost 7 bases, with 9 bases spanning the gap. CDR3 sequence: CASSDYKREAFF. In DNA form, the CDR3 reads TGTGCCAGCAGTGATTATAAGCGTGAAGCTTTCTTT.

The V call is TRBV6-1, the J call TRBJ2-7, with D perhaps matching TRBD1 (7 bases). The CDR3 spans 14 residues. Germline CDR1 and CDR2: MNHNS and SASEGT. V was trimmed by 0 bases and J by 6 bases, leaving 12 bases between them. The CDR3 region is CASSEAEGAREQYV. CDR3 DNA sequence: TGTGCCAGCAGTGAAGCGGAGGGGGCACGCGAGCAGTACGTC.

This sequence joins TRBV28 and TRBJ1-3; D is undetermined. Germline CDR1 and CDR2: MDHEN and SYDVKM. The CDR3 runs 12 residues. Trimming stripped 2 bases from V and 3 bases from J, with 2 bases between. In nucleotides, the CDR3 is TGTGCCAGCAGTTTACGTGGAAACACCATATATTTT. Amino acid sequence: CASSLRGNTIYF.

This chain joins TRBV5-1 and TRBJ1-4, with 10 nucleotides matching TRBD1. The CDR3 is 14 residues long. In germline, CDR1 is SGHRS, CDR2 YFSETQ. With 4 bases clipped from V and 8 bases from J, the junction kept 5 bases outside the gene matches. This CDR3 reads CASSTGQGNEKLFF. The CDR3 nucleotides read TGCGCCAGCAGCACGGGACAGGGGAACGAAAAACTGTTTTTT.

This chain connects TRBV4-3 to TRBJ2-3, with a tentative D call TRBD2 (6 bases). V lost 0 bases, J lost 8 bases, and 15 bases lay in between. The CDR3 contains 15 residues. Germline-derived CDR1 and CDR2 are LGHNA and YSLEER. DNA for the CDR3: TGCGCCAGCAGCCAAGATAGATCTGAGGAGGGTACGCAGTATTTT. This translates into CASSQDRSEEGTQYF.